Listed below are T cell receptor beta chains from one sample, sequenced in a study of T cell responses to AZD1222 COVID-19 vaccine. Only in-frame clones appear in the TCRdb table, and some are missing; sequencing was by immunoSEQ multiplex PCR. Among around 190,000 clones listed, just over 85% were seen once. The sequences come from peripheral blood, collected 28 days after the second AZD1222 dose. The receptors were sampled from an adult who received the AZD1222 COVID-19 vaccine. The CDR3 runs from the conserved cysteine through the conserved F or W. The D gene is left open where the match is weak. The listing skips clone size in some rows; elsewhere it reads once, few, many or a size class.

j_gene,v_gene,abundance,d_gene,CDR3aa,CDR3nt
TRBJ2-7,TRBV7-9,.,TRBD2,CASSPSPPGLAGHYEQYF,TGTGCCAGCAGCCCCTCCCCCCCGGGACTAGCGGGCCACTACGAGCAGTACTTC
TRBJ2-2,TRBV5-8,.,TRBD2,CASSSGTINTGELFF,TGTGCCAGCAGCTCCGGGACTATCAACACCGGGGAGCTGTTTTTT
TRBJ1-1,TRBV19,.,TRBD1,CASSIAGTGRTEAFF,TGTGCCAGTAGTATAGCTGGGACAGGGCGGACTGAAGCTTTCTTT
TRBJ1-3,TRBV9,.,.,CASSAFSGAGAGNTIYF,TGTGCCAGCAGCGCTTTCTCGGGGGCCGGGGCTGGAAACACCATATATTTT
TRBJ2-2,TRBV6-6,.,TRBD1,CASRSGTGATGELFF,TGTGCCAGCAGATCGGGGACAGGGGCCACCGGGGAGCTGTTTTTT
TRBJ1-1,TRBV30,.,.,CAWSVVSGYAFF,TGTGCCTGGAGTGTAGTTTCTGGGTATGCTTTCTTT
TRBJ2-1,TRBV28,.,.,CATRSTWEQFF,TGTGCCACCCGGTCAACGTGGGAGCAGTTCTTC
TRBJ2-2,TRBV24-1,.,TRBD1,CATSPGTGSNTGELFF,TGTGCCACCAGTCCCGGGACAGGTTCGAACACCGGGGAGCTGTTTTTT
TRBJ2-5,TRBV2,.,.,CASRGLGLAQETQYF,TGTGCCAGCAGGGGGCTGGGGCTAGCCCAAGAGACCCAGTACTTC
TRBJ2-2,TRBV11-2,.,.,CASSLSQGNTGELFF,TGTGCCAGCAGCTTATCCCAGGGGAACACCGGGGAGCTGTTTTTT
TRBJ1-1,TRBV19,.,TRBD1,CASSIGGQGSTEAFF,TGTGCCAGTAGTATTGGAGGACAGGGAAGCACTGAAGCTTTCTTT
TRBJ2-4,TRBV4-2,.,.,CASSQEGGENIQYF,TGTGCCAGCAGCCAAGAAGGGGGAGAAAACATTCAGTACTTC
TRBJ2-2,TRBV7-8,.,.,CASRQISSSGELFF,TGTGCCAGCAGACAAATTAGTTCTTCCGGGGAGCTGTTTTTT
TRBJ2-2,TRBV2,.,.,CASSVLGSDTGELFF,TGTGCCAGCAGTGTCTTAGGGTCAGACACCGGGGAGCTGTTTTTT
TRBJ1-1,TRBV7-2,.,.,CASSLEQDTEAFF,TGTGCCAGCAGCTTAGAACAGGACACTGAAGCTTTCTTT
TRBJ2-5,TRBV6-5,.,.,CATEKGDQETQYF,TGTGCCACCGAGAAAGGGGACCAAGAGACCCAGTACTTC
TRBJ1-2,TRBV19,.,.,CASSRDTDFYGYTF,TGTGCCAGTAGTCGCGACACCGACTTCTATGGCTACACCTTC
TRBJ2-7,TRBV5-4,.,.,CASSLAGSGSYEQYF,TGTGCCAGCAGCTTGGCCGGCTCGGGCTCCTACGAGCAGTACTTC
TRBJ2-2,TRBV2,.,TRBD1,CATRTGGNTGELFF,TGTGCCACTAGAACAGGGGGCAACACCGGGGAGCTGTTTTTT
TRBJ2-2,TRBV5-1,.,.,CASSLDQNTGELFF,TGCGCCAGCAGCTTGGACCAGAACACCGGGGAGCTGTTTTTT
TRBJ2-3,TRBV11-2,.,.,CASSSLRGGTDTQYF,TGTGCCAGCAGCTCTCTTAGGGGGGGGACAGATACGCAGTATTTT
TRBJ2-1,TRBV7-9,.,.,CASSYNKGPGPGFF,TGTGCCAGCAGCTACAATAAGGGACCCGGGCCCGGGTTCTTC
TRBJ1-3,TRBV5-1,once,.,CASSFGDISGNTIYF,TGCGCCAGCAGCTTCGGGGACATCTCTGGAAACACCATATATTTT
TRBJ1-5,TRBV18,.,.,CASSPPPGRNQPQHF,TGTGCCAGCTCACCACCTCCAGGCCGCAATCAGCCCCAGCATTTT
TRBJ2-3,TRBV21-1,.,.,CASSKWWWFRSTDTQYF,TGTGCCAGCAGCAAATGGTGGTGGTTCCGAAGCACAGATACGCAGTATTTT
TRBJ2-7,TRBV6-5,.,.,CASSYSTAGYEQYF,TGTGCCAGCAGTTACTCGACAGCGGGCTACGAGCAGTACTTC
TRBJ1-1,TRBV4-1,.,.,CASSQVTGETEAFF,TGCGCCAGCAGCCAAGTTACGGGGGAAACTGAAGCTTTCTTT
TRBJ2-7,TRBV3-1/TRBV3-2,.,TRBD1,CASSHAGTGVYEQYF,TGTGCCAGCAGCCACGCGGGGACAGGGGTCTACGAGCAGTACTTC
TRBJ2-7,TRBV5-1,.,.,CASSRELAVPGYEQYF,TGCGCCAGCTCCAGAGAGTTAGCAGTTCCTGGCTACGAGCAGTACTTC
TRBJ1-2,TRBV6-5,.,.,CASSPGGPGYTF,TGTGCCAGCAGTCCCGGGGGCCCTGGCTACACCTTC
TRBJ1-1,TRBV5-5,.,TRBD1,CASSALGGQGTEAFF,TGTGCCAGCAGCGCATTGGGGGGACAGGGCACTGAAGCTTTCTTT
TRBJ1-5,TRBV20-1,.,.,CSASYYKGRGQPQHF,TGCAGTGCTAGTTACTATAAGGGAAGGGGTCAGCCCCAGCATTTT
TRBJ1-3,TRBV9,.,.,CASSVAPGAIYF,TGTGCCAGCAGCGTAGCTCCAGGTGCCATATATTTT
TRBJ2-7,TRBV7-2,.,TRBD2,CASSLAIAGSRQYF,TGTGCCAGCAGCTTAGCTATAGCGGGGTCGAGGCAGTACTTC
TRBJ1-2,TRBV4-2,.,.,CASTRSDSIYGYTF,TGTGCCAGCACCCGATCCGACAGTATCTATGGCTACACCTTC
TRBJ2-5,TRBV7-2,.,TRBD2,CASSSPTSRETQYF,TGTGCCAGCAGCTCCCCGACTAGCCGGGAGACCCAGTACTTC
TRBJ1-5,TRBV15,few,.,CATSRDLGVNQPQHF,TGTGCCACCAGCAGAGATCTAGGCGTCAATCAGCCCCAGCATTTT
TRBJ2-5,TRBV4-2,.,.,CASSQDRGGQETQYF,TGTGCCAGCAGCCAAGACCGAGGCGGGCAAGAGACCCAGTACTTC
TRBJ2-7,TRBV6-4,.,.,CASSALAGNEQYF,TGTGCCAGCAGTGCACTTGCAGGAAACGAGCAGTACTTC
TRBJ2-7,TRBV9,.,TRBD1,CASSVGQGASYEQYF,TGTGCCAGCAGCGTGGGACAGGGGGCCTCCTACGAGCAGTACTTC
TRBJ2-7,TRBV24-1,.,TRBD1,CATSDLTGGRSYEQYF,TGTGCCACCAGTGACCTTACAGGGGGTAGGTCCTACGAGCAGTACTTC
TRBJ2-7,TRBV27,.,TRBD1,CASSDRDRASYEQYF,TGTGCCAGCTCTGACCGGGACAGGGCCTCCTACGAGCAGTACTTC
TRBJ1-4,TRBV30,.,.,CAWDRSNEKLFF,TGTGCCTGGGACAGGAGTAATGAAAAACTGTTTTTT
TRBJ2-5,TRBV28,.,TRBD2,CASWVGTSGVAQETQYF,TGTGCCAGCTGGGTAGGGACTAGCGGGGTTGCACAAGAGACCCAGTACTTC
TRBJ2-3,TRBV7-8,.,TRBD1,CASSPERQGGTDTQYF,TGTGCCAGCAGCCCGGAACGACAGGGAGGCACAGATACGCAGTATTTT
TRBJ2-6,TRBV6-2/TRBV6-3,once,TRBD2,CASSSPGGRSTGANVLTF,TGTGCCAGCAGCTCGCCCGGGGGGAGGAGTACTGGGGCCAACGTCCTGACTTTC
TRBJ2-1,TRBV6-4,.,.,CASSPRGVGNEQFF,TGTGCCAGCAGCCCAAGGGGGGTAGGCAATGAGCAGTTCTTC
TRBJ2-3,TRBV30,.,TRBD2,CAWSVRRGGPDTQYF,TGTGCCTGGAGTGTACGGCGGGGGGGCCCAGATACGCAGTATTTT
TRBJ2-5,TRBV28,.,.,CASRKGGTPSRTQYF,TGTGCCAGCAGAAAAGGGGGGACACCATCGCGGACCCAGTACTTC
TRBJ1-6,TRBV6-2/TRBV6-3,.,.,CASSYSQNSPLHF,TGTGCCAGCAGTTACTCTCAAAACTCACCCCTCCACTTT
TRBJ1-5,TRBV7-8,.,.,CASSLAWADTRGQPQHF,TGTGCCAGCAGCTTAGCCTGGGCAGACACCCGTGGTCAGCCCCAGCATTTT
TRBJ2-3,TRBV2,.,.,CASWDYGSPTDTQYF,TGTGCCAGCTGGGATTACGGCTCCCCCACAGATACGCAGTATTTT
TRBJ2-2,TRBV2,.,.,CASSVIENTGELFF,TGTGCCAGCAGTGTTATTGAAAACACCGGGGAGCTGTTTTTT
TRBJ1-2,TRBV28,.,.,CASSFAQGDSYGYTF,TGTGCCAGCAGTTTTGCACAGGGAGATTCTTATGGCTACACCTTC
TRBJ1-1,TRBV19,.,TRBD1,CASSIGGTANTEAFF,TGTGCCAGTAGTATAGGTGGGACAGCCAACACTGAAGCTTTCTTT
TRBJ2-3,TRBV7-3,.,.,CASTKPGPGATDTQYF,TGTGCCAGCACGAAGCCGGGACCCGGGGCTACAGATACGCAGTATTTT